In this sample, the clone carrying this T cell receptor beta chain turned up many times. Unique molecular identifiers were affixed to discrete cDNA molecules within the library. Methods used by the authors: Ranging from roughly 20,000 to 690,600, TCR counts per sample had a median value of approximately 95,000. TCRdb fed the RACE reads into MiXCR, producing one record per CDR3 protein. The V and J calls here are based on TCRdb, not the publication. Counted here are about 54,000 distinct CDR3 sequences, around 9.4% occurring once; the ten biggest clones make up less than 2%. Germline lookup yields CDR1 SGHDN and CDR2 FVKESK. The V and J ends lost 4 bases and 1 base respectively, with 15 bases between them. The CDR3 covers 16 residues. The data were taken from a study of human T cells and chemical hapten exposure. For the study at large: Small pooled library volume differences mainly caused per-sample TCR yield variation.

Time point indicated: patch test 2, 6 weeks after DPC sensitization. Treatment defined: therapeutic diphenylcyclopropenone sensitization with weekly scalp DPC. Source: whole blood, taken in connection with sensitization to the hapten diphenylcyclopropenone (DPC). This chain links TRBV14 with TRBJ2-3; D might be TRBD2 (6 bases). This TCR derives from a woman in her forties or fifties with alopecia areata. Some clones in this sample may be carry-over from other donors' samples. The CDR3 here is CASSPAPGGGTDTQYF. For the CDR3, the DNA is TGTGCCAGCAGCCCAGCCCCCGGAGGGGGCACAGATACGCAGTATTTT.